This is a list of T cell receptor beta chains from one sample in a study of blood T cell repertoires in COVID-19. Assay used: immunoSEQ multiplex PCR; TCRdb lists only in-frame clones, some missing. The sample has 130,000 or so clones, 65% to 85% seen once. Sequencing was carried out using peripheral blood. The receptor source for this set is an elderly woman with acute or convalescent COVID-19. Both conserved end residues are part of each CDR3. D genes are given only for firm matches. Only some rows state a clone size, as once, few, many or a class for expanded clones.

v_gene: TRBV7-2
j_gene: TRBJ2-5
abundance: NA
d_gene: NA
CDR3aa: CASRGAGETQYF
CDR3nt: TGTGCCAGCAGGGGGGCCGGGGAGACCCAGTACTTC

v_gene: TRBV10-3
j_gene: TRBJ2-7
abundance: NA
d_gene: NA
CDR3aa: CAISESWATPYEQYF
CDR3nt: TGTGCCATCAGTGAGTCGTGGGCCACCCCCTACGAGCAGTACTTC

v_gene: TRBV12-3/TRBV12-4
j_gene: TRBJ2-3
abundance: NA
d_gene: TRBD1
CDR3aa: CASRSGQGDTQYF
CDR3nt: TGTGCCAGCCGGTCGGGACAGGGTGATACGCAGTATTTT

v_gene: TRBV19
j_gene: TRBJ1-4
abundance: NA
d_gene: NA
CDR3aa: CASSLNEKLFF
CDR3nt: TGTGCCAGTAGTCTTAATGAAAAACTGTTTTTT

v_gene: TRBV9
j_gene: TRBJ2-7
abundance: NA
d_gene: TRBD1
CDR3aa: CASSVGKTGSSYEQYF
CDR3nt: TGTGCCAGCAGCGTAGGGAAGACAGGGTCCTCCTACGAGCAGTACTTC

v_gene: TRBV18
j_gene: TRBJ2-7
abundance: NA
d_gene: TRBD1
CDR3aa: CASSPSTGVPYEQYF
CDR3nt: TGTGCCAGCTCACCATCGACAGGGGTCCCCTACGAGCAGTACTTC

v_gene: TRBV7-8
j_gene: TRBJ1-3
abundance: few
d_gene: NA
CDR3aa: CASSLGEGRTGNTIYF
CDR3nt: TGTGCCAGCAGCTTAGGGGAGGGGCGAACTGGAAACACCATATATTTT

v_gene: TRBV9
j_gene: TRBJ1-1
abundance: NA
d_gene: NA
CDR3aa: CASSVGQAMSTEAFF
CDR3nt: TGTGCCAGCAGCGTAGGACAGGCTATGAGCACTGAAGCTTTCTTT

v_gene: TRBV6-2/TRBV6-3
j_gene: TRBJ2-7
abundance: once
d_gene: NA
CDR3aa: CASSYSSEQYF
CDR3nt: TGTGCCAGCAGTTACAGCTCGGAGCAGTACTTC

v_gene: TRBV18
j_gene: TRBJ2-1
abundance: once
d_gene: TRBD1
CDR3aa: CASSPLGQGGGNEQFF
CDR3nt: TGTGCCAGCTCACCGCTCGGACAGGGTGGTGGGAATGAGCAGTTCTTC

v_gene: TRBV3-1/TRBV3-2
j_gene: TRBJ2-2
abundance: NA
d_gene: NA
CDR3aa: CASSQGAGQTNTGELFF
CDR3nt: TGTGCCAGCAGCCAAGGGGCGGGACAGACGAACACCGGGGAGCTGTTTTTT

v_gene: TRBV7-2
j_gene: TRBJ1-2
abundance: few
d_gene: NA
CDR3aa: CASSSHFTSGTGGYGYTF
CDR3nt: TGTGCCAGCAGCTCCCATTTCACCTCGGGGACCGGGGGCTATGGCTACACCTTC

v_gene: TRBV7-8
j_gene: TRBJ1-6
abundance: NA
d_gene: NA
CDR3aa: CASSPSDRAFNSPLHF
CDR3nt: TGTGCCAGCAGCCCGTCGGACAGAGCCTTTAATTCACCCCTCCACTTT

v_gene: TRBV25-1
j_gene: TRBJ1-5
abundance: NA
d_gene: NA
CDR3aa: CASSDTAGIQPQHF
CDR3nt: TGTGCCAGCAGTGATACGGCAGGGATTCAGCCCCAGCATTTT

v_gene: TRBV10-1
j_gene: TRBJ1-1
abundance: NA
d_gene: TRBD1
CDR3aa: CASSDGGGTAEAFF
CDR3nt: TGCGCCAGCAGCGATGGAGGGGGCACTGCTGAAGCTTTCTTT

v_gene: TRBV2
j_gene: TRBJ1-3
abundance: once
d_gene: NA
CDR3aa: CASWSSGNTIYF
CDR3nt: TGTGCCAGCTGGAGCTCTGGAAACACCATATATTTT

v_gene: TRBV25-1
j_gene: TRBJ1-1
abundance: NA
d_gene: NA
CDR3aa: CASSERPGAEAFF
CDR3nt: TGTGCCAGCAGTGAACGGCCAGGGGCGGAAGCTTTCTTT

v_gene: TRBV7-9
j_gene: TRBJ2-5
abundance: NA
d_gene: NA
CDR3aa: CASSLPGQETQYF
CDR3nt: TGTGCCAGCAGCCTCCCAGGCCAAGAGACCCAGTACTTC

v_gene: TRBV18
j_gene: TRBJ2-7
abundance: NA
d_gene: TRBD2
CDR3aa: CASSPGTSEYEQYF
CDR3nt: TGTGCCAGCTCACCCGGGACTAGCGAGTACGAGCAGTACTTC

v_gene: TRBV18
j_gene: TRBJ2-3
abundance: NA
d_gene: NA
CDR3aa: CASSQSQGHTDTQYF
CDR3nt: TGTGCCAGCTCACAGTCGCAGGGGCACACAGATACGCAGTATTTT

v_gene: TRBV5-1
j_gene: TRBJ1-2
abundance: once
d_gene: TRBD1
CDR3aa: CASSLMGQNYGYTF
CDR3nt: TGCGCCAGCAGCTTGATGGGACAGAACTATGGCTACACCTTC

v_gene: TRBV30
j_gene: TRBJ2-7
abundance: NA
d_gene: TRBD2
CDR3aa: CAFRPLTSVGYEQYF
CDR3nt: TGTGCCTTCAGACCGTTGACTAGCGTCGGCTACGAGCAGTACTTC

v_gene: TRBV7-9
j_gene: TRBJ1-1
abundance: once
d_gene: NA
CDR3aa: CASSTKQGKAEAFF
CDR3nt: TGTGCCAGCAGCACCAAACAGGGTAAGGCTGAAGCTTTCTTT

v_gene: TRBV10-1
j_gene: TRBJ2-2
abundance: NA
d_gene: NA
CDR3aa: CASSVVFAGELFF
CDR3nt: TGCGCCAGCAGTGTCGTGTTTGCCGGGGAGCTGTTTTTT

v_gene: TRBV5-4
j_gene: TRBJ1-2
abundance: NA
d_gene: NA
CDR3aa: CASSLRVGDYTF
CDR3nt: TGTGCCAGCAGCTTGCGCGTGGGCGACTACACCTTC

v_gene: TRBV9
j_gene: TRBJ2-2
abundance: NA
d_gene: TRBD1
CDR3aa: CASSPGTGNTGELFF
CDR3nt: TGTGCCAGCAGCCCAGGGACAGGGAACACCGGGGAGCTGTTTTTT

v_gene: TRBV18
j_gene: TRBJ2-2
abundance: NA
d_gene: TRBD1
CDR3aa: CASSPGQGRGNTGELFF
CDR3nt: TGTGCCAGCTCACCGGGACAGGGTCGGGGAAACACCGGGGAGCTGTTTTTT

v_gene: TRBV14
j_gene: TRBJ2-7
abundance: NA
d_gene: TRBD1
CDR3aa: CASSQDRTGMGYEQYF
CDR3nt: TGTGCCAGCAGCCAGGACCGGACAGGGATGGGATACGAGCAGTACTTC

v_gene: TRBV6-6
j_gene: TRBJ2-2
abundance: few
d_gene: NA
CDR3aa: CASSYFGGGGGELFF
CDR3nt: TGTGCCAGCAGTTACTTCGGAGGGGGCGGCGGGGAGCTGTTTTTT

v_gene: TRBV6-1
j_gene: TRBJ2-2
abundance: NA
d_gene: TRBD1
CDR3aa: CASSATGVKANTGELFF
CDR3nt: TGTGCCAGCAGTGCTACAGGGGTCAAGGCGAACACCGGGGAGCTGTTTTTT

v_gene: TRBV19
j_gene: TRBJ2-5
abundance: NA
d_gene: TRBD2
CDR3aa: CASSMGGGQETQYF
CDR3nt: TGTGCCAGTAGTATGGGGGGGGGCCAAGAGACCCAGTACTTC

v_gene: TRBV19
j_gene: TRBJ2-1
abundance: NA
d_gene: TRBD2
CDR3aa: CASSIVLLAGAGRDEQFF
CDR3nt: TGTGCCAGTAGTATCGTATTACTAGCGGGAGCGGGTCGGGATGAGCAGTTCTTC

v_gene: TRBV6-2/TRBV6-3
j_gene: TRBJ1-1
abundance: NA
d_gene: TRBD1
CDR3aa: CASSQQGFNTEAFF
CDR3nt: TGTGCCAGCAGCCAACAGGGGTTTAACACTGAAGCTTTCTTT

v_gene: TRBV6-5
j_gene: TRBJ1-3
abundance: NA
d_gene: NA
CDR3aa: CATYDSSSGNTIYF
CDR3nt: TGTGCCACCTACGACTCTAGCTCTGGAAACACCATATATTTT

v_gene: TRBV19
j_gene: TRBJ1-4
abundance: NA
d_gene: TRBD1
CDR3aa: CASGGQGGANEKLFF
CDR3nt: TGTGCCAGTGGGGGACAGGGAGGTGCTAATGAAAAACTGTTTTTT

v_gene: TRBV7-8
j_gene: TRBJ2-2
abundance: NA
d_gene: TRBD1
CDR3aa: CASSLVGQGNTGELFF
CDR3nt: TGTGCCAGCAGCTTAGTTGGACAGGGGAACACCGGGGAGCTGTTTTTT

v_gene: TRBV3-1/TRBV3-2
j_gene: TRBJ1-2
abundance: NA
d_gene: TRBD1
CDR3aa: CASSQAGGQGGVFYGYTF
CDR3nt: TGTGCCAGCAGCCAGGCGGGGGGACAGGGGGGAGTCTTCTATGGCTACACCTTC

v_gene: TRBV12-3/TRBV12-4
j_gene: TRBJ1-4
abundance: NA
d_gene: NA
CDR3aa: CASRTGGWEKLFF
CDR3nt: TGTGCCAGCAGGACGGGAGGGTGGGAAAAACTGTTTTTT

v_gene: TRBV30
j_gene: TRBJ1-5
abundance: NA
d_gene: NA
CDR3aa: CAWRRGTGQPQHF
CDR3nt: TGTGCCTGGAGGAGGGGGACGGGTCAGCCCCAGCATTTT

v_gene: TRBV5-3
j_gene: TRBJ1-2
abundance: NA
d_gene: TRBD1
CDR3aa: CARSLNLGQGFSGYTF
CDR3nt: TGTGCCAGAAGCTTAAATCTCGGACAGGGGTTCTCTGGCTACACCTTC

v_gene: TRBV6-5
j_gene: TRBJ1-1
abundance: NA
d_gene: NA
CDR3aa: CASRPRISNTEAFF
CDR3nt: TGTGCCAGCAGGCCGCGGATTTCAAACACTGAAGCTTTCTTT

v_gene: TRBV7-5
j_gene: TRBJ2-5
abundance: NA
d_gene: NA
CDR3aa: CVRSLANLLVCLETQYF
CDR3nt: TGTGTCAGAAGCTTAGCCAATCTATTAGTGTGTCTAGAGACCCAGTACTTC

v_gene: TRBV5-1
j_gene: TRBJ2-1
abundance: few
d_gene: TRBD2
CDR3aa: CASSLSLAGGQGEQFF
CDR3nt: TGCGCCAGCAGCTTGTCACTAGCGGGGGGGCAGGGTGAGCAGTTCTTC

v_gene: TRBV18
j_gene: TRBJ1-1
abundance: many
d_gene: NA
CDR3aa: CASSPGQGKPMNTEAFF
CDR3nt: TGTGCCAGCTCACCGGGGCAGGGAAAGCCCATGAACACTGAAGCTTTCTTT

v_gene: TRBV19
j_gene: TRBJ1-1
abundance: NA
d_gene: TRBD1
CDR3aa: CASSSTGEVEAFF
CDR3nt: TGTGCCAGTAGTAGTACAGGGGAAGTTGAAGCTTTCTTT

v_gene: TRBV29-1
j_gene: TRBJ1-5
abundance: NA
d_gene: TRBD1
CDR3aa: CSVEGGQGATRTQHF
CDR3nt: TGCAGCGTGGAGGGGGGACAGGGGGCCACCAGGACCCAGCATTTT

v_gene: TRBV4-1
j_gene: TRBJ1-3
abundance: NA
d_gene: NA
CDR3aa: CASSLQKVRTGNGNTIYF
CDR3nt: TGCGCCAGCAGCCTGCAGAAAGTACGAACAGGGAATGGAAACACCATATATTTT